A selection of T cell receptor beta chains follows, all from one sample in a study of blood T cell repertoires in COVID-19. Libraries were prepared by immunoSEQ multiplex PCR; TCRdb keeps only in-frame clonotypes and omits some of them. The repertoire holds 100,000 or so clones, with about 92% as singletons. Sequenced material: peripheral blood. The receptors come from a man aged 45-65 years with active COVID-19. CDR3s include the opening cysteine and the closing phenylalanine or tryptophan. A D gene is named only where the DNA matches it firmly. Size values are once, few and many counts, or a class for expanded clones, and some rows have none.

>.|TRBJ2-1|TRBV6-5|TRBD1
CASRLPGQSNEQFF
TGTGCCAGCAGACTTCCGGGACAGTCCAATGAGCAGTTCTTC
>.|TRBJ2-7|TRBV5-1|.
CASSPDKFYEQYF
TGCGCCAGCAGCCCGGACAAGTTCTACGAGCAGTACTTC
>.|TRBJ2-5|TRBV27|.
CASSQRLVSETQYF
TGTGCCAGCAGTCAAAGACTAGTTTCAGAGACCCAGTACTTC
>.|TRBJ2-3|TRBV19|TRBD1
CASSLRQGSTDTQYF
TGTGCCAGTAGTCTAAGACAGGGCAGCACAGATACGCAGTATTTT
>.|TRBJ1-5|TRBV12-3/TRBV12-4|.
CASSLEDYQPQHF
TGTGCCAGCAGTTTGGAGGACTATCAGCCCCAGCATTTT
>.|TRBJ1-2|TRBV10-2|.
CASSVNRDGYTF
TGCGCCAGCAGTGTTAACAGGGATGGCTACACCTTC
>.|TRBJ2-3|TRBV9|TRBD1
CASSVGGTGGRDTQYF
TGTGCCAGCAGCGTAGGAGGGACAGGAGGTAGGGATACGCAGTATTTT
>.|TRBJ2-1|TRBV6-1|TRBD2
CASSEAGTSGMKQFF
TGTGCCAGCAGTGAAGCCGGGACTAGCGGGATGAAGCAGTTCTTC
>.|TRBJ2-7|TRBV9|.
CASSGISPYEQYF
TGTGCCAGCAGCGGAATCAGTCCCTACGAGCAGTACTTC
>.|TRBJ2-1|TRBV10-3|TRBD2
CAISLERGDNEQFF
TGTGCCATCAGCCTCGAGCGGGGAGACAATGAGCAGTTCTTC
>.|TRBJ2-2|TRBV28|TRBD1
CASKGQGLNTGELFF
TGTGCCAGCAAGGGACAGGGGCTTAACACCGGGGAGCTGTTTTTT
>.|TRBJ2-1|TRBV25-1|TRBD1
CASSDMGQYNEQFF
TGTGCCAGCAGTGACATGGGACAGTACAATGAGCAGTTCTTC
>.|TRBJ2-7|TRBV3-1/TRBV3-2|TRBD2
CASSQDRTSGGEQYF
TGTGCCAGCAGCCAAGATCGAACTAGCGGGGGAGAGCAGTACTTC
>.|TRBJ1-1|TRBV6-5|.
CASSYAGGGTEAFF
TGTGCCAGCAGTTACGCGGGTGGAGGCACTGAAGCTTTCTTT
>.|TRBJ2-6|TRBV5-1|.
CASSLGGSGANVLTF
TGCGCCAGCAGCTTGGGCGGGTCCGGGGCCAACGTCCTGACTTTC
>.|TRBJ2-7|TRBV7-6|TRBD2
CASSLEGTSGSGYEQYF
TGTGCCAGCAGCTTAGAAGGGACTAGCGGGAGCGGGTACGAGCAGTACTTC
>.|TRBJ2-3|TRBV30|TRBD2
CAWSVGGGPTDTQYF
TGTGCCTGGAGTGTCGGGGGAGGGCCGACAGATACGCAGTATTTT
>.|TRBJ2-1|TRBV28|TRBD2
CASRPTSGLYNEQFF
TGTGCCAGCAGGCCTACTAGCGGCCTCTACAATGAGCAGTTCTTC
>.|TRBJ2-1|TRBV11-1|TRBD2
CASSPSGSNNEQFF
TGTGCCAGCAGCCCTAGCGGGAGCAACAATGAGCAGTTCTTC
>.|TRBJ1-1|TRBV5-1|.
CASSLEVGGEAFF
TGCGCCAGCAGCTTGGAGGTAGGGGGTGAAGCTTTCTTT
>once|TRBJ2-3|TRBV27|.
CASSPRNTDTQYF
TGTGCCAGCAGTCCCCGTAACACAGATACGCAGTATTTT
>.|TRBJ2-7|TRBV7-2|.
CASSLEDRTKSYEQYF
TGTGCCAGCAGCTTGGAAGACAGGACCAAATCCTACGAGCAGTACTTC
>.|TRBJ2-1|TRBV6-1|TRBD2
CASSQGLAGAVDEQFF
TGTGCCAGCAGTCAAGGACTAGCGGGAGCTGTCGATGAGCAGTTCTTC
>.|TRBJ2-2|TRBV6-5|TRBD1
CASRRQGRHRELFF
TGTGCCAGCAGACGACAGGGGCGTCACCGGGAGCTGTTTTTT
>.|TRBJ2-7|TRBV19|TRBD2
CASSRPGTSGLYEQYF
TGTGCCAGTAGCCGTCCCGGGACTAGCGGTCTCTACGAGCAGTACTTC
>.|TRBJ1-5|TRBV12-3/TRBV12-4|.
CASLAWSNQPQHF
TGTGCCAGCTTGGCCTGGAGCAATCAGCCCCAGCATTTT
>.|TRBJ2-5|TRBV28|TRBD2
CASSKLAGGSETQYF
TGTGCCAGCAGCAAACTAGCGGGAGGTTCAGAGACCCAGTACTTC
>.|TRBJ2-6|TRBV10-3|TRBD1
CAISVTGDGANVLTF
TGTGCCATCAGTGTTACAGGGGACGGGGCCAACGTCCTGACTTTC
>.|TRBJ1-2|TRBV2|TRBD1
CASSGTGIYGYTF
TGTGCCAGCAGTGGGACAGGGATTTATGGCTACACCTTC
>.|TRBJ2-1|TRBV9|TRBD2
CASSVGLAGGLNEQFF
TGTGCCAGCAGCGTAGGTTTAGCGGGAGGGCTTAATGAGCAGTTCTTC
>.|TRBJ2-1|TRBV11-2|.
CASSPGGYNEQFF
TGTGCCAGCAGCCCCGGAGGTTACAATGAGCAGTTCTTC
>.|TRBJ2-1|TRBV7-9|TRBD1
CASSTKQGVSGNEQFF
TGTGCCAGCAGCACGAAACAGGGGGTGAGTGGCAATGAGCAGTTCTTC
>once|TRBJ2-7|TRBV2|.
CASSASLSSYEQYF
TGTGCCAGCAGTGCGTCCCTAAGCTCCTACGAGCAGTACTTC
>.|TRBJ1-1|TRBV3-1/TRBV3-2|.
CASTGTRNTEAFF
TGTGCCAGTACCGGGACACGGAACACTGAAGCTTTCTTT
>.|TRBJ2-1|TRBV6-5|TRBD2
CATFGGGNSYNEQFF
TGTGCCACTTTCGGGGGGGGAAACTCCTACAATGAGCAGTTCTTC
>.|TRBJ1-3|TRBV19|TRBD1
CASSIRTGRSGNTIYF
TGTGCCAGTAGTATTCGGACAGGCCGCTCTGGAAACACCATATATTTT
>.|TRBJ2-1|TRBV3-1/TRBV3-2|.
CASSQFRGLSYNEQFF
TGTGCCAGCAGCCAGTTTAGGGGCCTCTCCTACAATGAGCAGTTCTTC
>.|TRBJ2-5|TRBV2|.
CATKQGGETQYF
TGTGCCACCAAACAGGGTGGGGAGACCCAGTACTTC
>once|TRBJ1-1|TRBV9|.
CASSGQVNTEAFF
TGTGCCAGCAGCGGACAGGTGAACACTGAAGCTTTCTTT
>.|TRBJ2-1|TRBV28|.
CASSLLHRASNEQFF
TGTGCCAGCAGTTTATTGCACAGGGCGTCCAATGAGCAGTTCTTC
>once|TRBJ1-2|TRBV2|TRBD1
CASIAETGVNGYTF
TGTGCCAGCATTGCCGAGACAGGGGTGAATGGCTACACCTTC
>.|TRBJ2-5|TRBV20-1|TRBD2
CSASRVAGGGETQYF
TGCAGTGCTAGTCGGGTAGCGGGAGGGGGAGAGACCCAGTACTTC
>.|TRBJ2-3|TRBV9|TRBD2
CASSVGLAGDTQYF
TGTGCCAGCAGCGTAGGACTAGCCGGAGATACGCAGTATTTT
>.|TRBJ1-2|TRBV19|TRBD1
CASSTDRDTYGYTF
TGTGCCAGTAGTACGGACAGGGATACCTATGGCTACACCTTC
>.|TRBJ2-1|TRBV5-5|TRBD1
CASSQKGQGTNEQFF
TGTGCCAGCAGCCAGAAGGGACAGGGTACCAATGAGCAGTTCTTC
>.|TRBJ2-7|TRBV25-1|TRBD2
CASSEGTREQYF
TGTGCCAGCAGTGAAGGGACTAGAGAGCAGTACTTC
>.|TRBJ1-3|TRBV19|.
CASSKQSSGNTIYF
TGTGCCAGTAGCAAACAGTCATCTGGAAACACCATATATTTT
>.|TRBJ1-1|TRBV6-1|TRBD1
CASSEQTGGNTEAFF
TGTGCCAGCAGTGAACAGACAGGGGGGAACACTGAAGCTTTCTTT
>.|TRBJ1-2|TRBV2|TRBD1
CASSLQGAGGYTF
TGTGCCAGCAGCCTACAGGGGGCAGGTGGCTACACCTTC
>.|TRBJ2-7|TRBV28|TRBD2
CASNFRWGLAESSYEQYF
TGTGCCAGCAACTTTAGGTGGGGACTAGCGGAAAGCTCCTACGAGCAGTACTTC
>once|TRBJ2-3|TRBV5-1|.
CASSWGTGKFTDTQYF
TGCGCCAGCAGCTGGGGGACTGGGAAATTCACAGATACGCAGTATTTT
>.|TRBJ2-7|TRBV5-1|.
CASSFGLGDYEQYF
TGCGCCAGCAGCTTCGGACTTGGTGACTACGAGCAGTACTTC